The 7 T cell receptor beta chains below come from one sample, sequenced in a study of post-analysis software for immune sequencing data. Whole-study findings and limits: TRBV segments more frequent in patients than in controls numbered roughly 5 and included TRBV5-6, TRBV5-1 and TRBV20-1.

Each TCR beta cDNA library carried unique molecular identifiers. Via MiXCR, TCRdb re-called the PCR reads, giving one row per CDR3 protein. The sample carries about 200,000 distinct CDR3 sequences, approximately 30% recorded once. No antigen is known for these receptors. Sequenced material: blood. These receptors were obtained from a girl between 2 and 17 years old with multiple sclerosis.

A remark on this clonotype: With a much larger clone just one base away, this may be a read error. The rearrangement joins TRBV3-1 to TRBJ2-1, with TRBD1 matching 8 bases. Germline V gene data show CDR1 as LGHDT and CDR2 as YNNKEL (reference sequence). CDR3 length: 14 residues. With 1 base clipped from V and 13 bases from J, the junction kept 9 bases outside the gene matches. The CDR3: CASSQGQGLETQFF. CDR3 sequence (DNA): TGTGCCAGCAGCCAAGGACAGGGGTTAGAGACCCAGTTCTTC.

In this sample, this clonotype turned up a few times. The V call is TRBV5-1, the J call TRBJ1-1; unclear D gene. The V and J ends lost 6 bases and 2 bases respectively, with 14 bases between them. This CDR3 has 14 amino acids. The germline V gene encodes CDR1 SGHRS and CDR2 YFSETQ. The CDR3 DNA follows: TGCGCCAGCACCACGGCAGCTGCAAACACTGAAGCTTTCTTT. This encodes CASTTAAANTEAFF. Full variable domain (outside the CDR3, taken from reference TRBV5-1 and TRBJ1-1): KAGVTQTPRYLIKTRGQQVTLSCSPISGHRSVSWYQQTPGQGLQFLFEYFSETQRNKGNFPGRFSGRQFSNSRSEMNVSTLELGDSALYLCASTTAAANTEAFFGQGTRLTVV.

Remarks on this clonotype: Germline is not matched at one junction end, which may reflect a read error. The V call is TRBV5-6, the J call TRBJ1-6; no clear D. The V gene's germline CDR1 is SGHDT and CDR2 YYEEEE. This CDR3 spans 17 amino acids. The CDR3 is CASSTESRGLDNSPRHF. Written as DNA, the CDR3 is TGTGCCAGCAGCACGGAAAGTCGGGGTCTGGATAATTCACCCCGCCACTTT.

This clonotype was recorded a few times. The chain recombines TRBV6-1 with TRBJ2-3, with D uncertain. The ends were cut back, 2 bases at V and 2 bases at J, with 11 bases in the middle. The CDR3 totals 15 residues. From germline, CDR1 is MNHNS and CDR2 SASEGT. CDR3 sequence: CASSENSYSTDTQYF. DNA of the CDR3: TGTGCCAGCAGTGAAAACAGTTACTCCACAGATACGCAGTATTTT.

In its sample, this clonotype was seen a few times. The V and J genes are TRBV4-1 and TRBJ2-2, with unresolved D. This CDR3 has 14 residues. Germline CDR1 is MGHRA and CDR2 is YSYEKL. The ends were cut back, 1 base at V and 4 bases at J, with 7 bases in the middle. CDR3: CASSQGRSTGELFF. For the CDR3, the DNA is TGCGCCAGCAGCCAAGGTCGGAGCACCGGGGAGCTGTTTTTT.

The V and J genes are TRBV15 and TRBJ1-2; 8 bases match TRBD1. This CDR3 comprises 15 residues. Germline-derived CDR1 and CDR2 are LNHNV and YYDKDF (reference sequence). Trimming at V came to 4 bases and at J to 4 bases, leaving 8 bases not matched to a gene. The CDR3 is CATSTAGGQSYGYTF. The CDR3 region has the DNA TGTGCCACCAGCACCGCAGGGGGCCAAAGCTATGGCTACACCTTC.

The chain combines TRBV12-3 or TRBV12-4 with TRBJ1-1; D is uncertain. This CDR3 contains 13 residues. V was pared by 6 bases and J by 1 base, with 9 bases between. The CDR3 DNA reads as TGTGCCAGCAGCCCGGATGCGAACACTGAAGCTTTCTTT. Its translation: CASSPDANTEAFF.